The present T cell receptor (beta chain) was sequenced within a study of PD-1 blockade in classical Hodgkin lymphoma (dated by TCRdb to between 2020 and 2021). For the study in its entirety: Nivolumab dosing was 3 mg/kg intravenously every 2 weeks, continuing until either disease progression or unacceptable toxicity. The study used CyTOF and TCR beta sequencing to define a peripheral blood immune signature of response to PD-1 blockade in classical Hodgkin lymphoma. Results and caveats for the whole study, not just this receptor: Baseline TCR diversity was reported as lower in newly diagnosed patients than in healthy donors, and lower still in relapsed/refractory patients. Trial patients with a complete response had baseline diversity similar to that of newly diagnosed patients, while partial responders and progressors had significantly lower diversity. Patients starting nivolumab less than 1 year after ASCT had lower diversity and were excluded from later analyses to avoid confounding by immune reconstitution. Only a single clinical trial cohort was studied, and what caused the repertoire differences, possibly disease activity or prior therapy, remained undefined. By C4D1, a significant rise was seen in CD4+ TCR diversity but not in CD8+ TCR diversity (p=0.0027 vs p=0.16), and the rise was most apparent among complete responders (p=0.02).

Genomic DNA was isolated using the Qiagen DNeasy kit from unsorted PBMCs as well as from negatively selected CD4+ and CD8+ fractions. TCR beta CDR3 regions were amplified by immunoSEQ multiplex PCR using primers annealing to V and J segments. Amplification bias was minimized using a synthetic immune receptor repertoire, and residual bias was removed computationally after sequencing. Regarding the original processing steps: Custom Python scripts were used to quantify repertoire diversity as the Shannon entropy index. Unsorted, CD4+ and CD8+ repertoires were examined separately, except in combined analyses, for which CD4+ and CD8+ sequences were merged in silico. Clonal expansion was defined as at least a 2-fold frequency increase after treatment relative to C1D1, with a pseudocount of 0.5 for undetected baseline clones. Singleton clones were defined as clones with 0 or 1 copy at C1D1, and non-singleton clones were defined as clones with 2 or more copies. Clones expanded in unsorted samples were assigned a CD4+, CD8+ or unknown annotation through matching of protein sequences in sorted samples from the same patient. Wilcoxon tests on paired samples were used to test diversity changes from C1D1 to C4D1. Held by TCRdb, this immuneACCESS table contains in-frame sequences only and omits some clones. Under half of the omission traces to an unresolved V gene where checked; the cause of the rest is unknown. V and J calls and clone size are as listed in that table; D and trimming were resolved from the DNA. The sample table holds over 35,000 clones, of which 87% were seen once. The ten largest clonotypes hold 7% to 9.5% of the sample.

Remarks on this clone: The antigen it recognizes is unknown. The sample holds no much larger clone one base away, and base qualities are not on file.

The intended sense of this specimen's time point label: cycle 1 day 1 (C1D1), immediately before nivolumab initiation. Every trial patient had relapsed following autologous stem cell transplantation, and prior brentuximab vedotin exposure was what differed among cohorts A, B and C. The trial cohort was composed of about 54 patients with relapsed/refractory classical Hodgkin lymphoma, for whom complete response, partial response or progressive disease was recorded as best overall response. In the multi-cohort phase II CheckMate 205 trial, trial patients received single-agent nivolumab. An independent review committee assessed best overall response by applying the 2007 International Working Group response criteria. Trial PBMCs were collected just before the start of nivolumab (C1D1) and during therapy at cycle 2 day 1 and cycle 4 day 1. After peripheral blood was drawn into 8 mL Vacutainer Cell Preparation Tubes, PBMCs were isolated by centrifugation and then cryopreserved.

Relative to germline, V is 0 bases shorter and J is 6 bases shorter, with 18 bases between their ends. The CDR3, cysteine through phenylalanine, is 16 amino acids long. Only the CDR3 DNA stays, 48 bases, in frame from base 1. As encoded in the germline V gene, CDR1 is SGHRS while CDR2 is YFSETQ. The sample was peripheral blood mononuclear cells (PBMCs), taken at baseline. This sequence uses TRBV5-1 and TRBJ1-1, and possibly TRBD1, on 6 matching bases. The receptor comes from a human donor with classical Hodgkin lymphoma. The base sequence is TGCGCCAGCAGCTTGGAGGGTTCGGTGGGGGCCCCTGAAGCTTTCTTT. It codes for CASSLEGSVGAPEAFF.